The T cell receptor (beta chain) described here comes from a study of siplizumab effects on memory and regulatory T cells. Broader study findings: Proof of suppressive function in proliferating Tregs from siplizumab cultures was not established. With siplizumab, Treg-derived clones averaged approximately 69% of mappable alloreactive CD4+ clones, versus 26.9% in controls.

TCRdb keeps only in-frame clones here, not all; method: immunoSEQ multiplex PCR. The repertoire has about 100,000 clones, more than 90% of them found once; the top ten carry around 2.6%. Details on this clone: Its cognate antigen is unknown.

The CDR3 has 17 residues. The V and J ends lost 3 bases and 10 bases respectively, with 25 bases between them. Germline-derived CDR1 and CDR2 are MNHNS and SASEGT. Sequenced material: CD4+ T cells sorted from blood. This TCR was recovered from a human donor in good health. Some clones in this sample may be carry-over from other donors' samples. V gene TRBV6-1 combines with J gene TRBJ2-1; unclear D gene. The CDR3 sequence is CASSDGKRTDLMGEQFF. The CDR3 DNA is TGTGCCAGCAGTGACGGTAAACGGACGGATTTGATGGGGGAGCAGTTCTTC.